The clone carrying this T cell receptor (beta chain) was seen a few times. The study drew participants aged roughly 18 to 89 years from fewer than 30 US areas. Membership in each cohort depended on participant-reported clinical history. These data originate in a study of blood T cell repertoires in COVID-19. Study in general: Researchers got acute and convalescent COVID-19 samples from the United States, Italy and Spain. From T cells, B-cell-depleted T cells, or PBMCs came the material, which was cDNA or gDNA.

Data came from immunoSEQ multiplex PCR; TCRdb stores just in-frame clones and leaves some out. The sample shows about 250,000 clones, approximately 85% of them seen only once. The CDR3 length is 13 residues. V was pared by 0 bases and J by 4 bases, with 7 bases between. Germline assignment: CDR1 GTSNPN and CDR2 SVGIG (reference sequence). The receptor was isolated from a woman aged 45-60 years with acute COVID-19. The material sequenced was PBMCs or T cells enriched from blood (not recorded which). This sequence joins TRBV30 and TRBJ1-3; D may be TRBD1 (5 bases). CDR3 amino acids: CAWSVHRGNTIYF. DNA of the CDR3: TGTGCCTGGAGTGTACACAGGGGAAACACCATATATTTT. Combining the CDR3 with reference TRBV30 and TRBJ1-3 gives the whole variable domain SQTIHQWPATLVQPVGSPLSLECTVEGTSNPNLYWYRQAAGRGLQLLFYSVGIGQISSEVPQNLSASRPQDRQFILSSKKLLLSDSGFYLCAWSVHRGNTIYFGEGSWLTVV.